The 7 T cell receptor beta chains below all came from one sample that was sequenced in a study of PD-L1 blockade in urothelial cancer. Repertoires were generated with immunoSEQ multiplex PCR, while TCRdb's copy carries only in-frame clones and drops some. The sample has around 100,000 clones, approximately 91% seen once. The sample in question was PBMCs, obtained around atezolizumab (anti-PD-L1) treatment. Receptors originate from a woman over 75 with urothelial cancer.

The CDR3, as DNA: TGTGCCACCAGCAGGACAGGGACAACTAATGAAAAACTGTTTTTT. It is translated as CATSRTGTTNEKLFF. The chain links TRBV15 to TRBJ1-4; 7 positions match TRBD1. The germline V gene encodes CDR1 LNHNV and CDR2 YYDKDF (reference sequence). Trimming took 3 bases from V and 0 from J; bases not matched to a gene: 1. The CDR3 has 15 residues.

The chain combines TRBV7-9 with TRBJ2-7; D call uncertain. Germline CDR1 SEHNR, CDR2 FQNEAQ (reference sequence). Trimming removed 4 bases from V and 3 bases from J, with 10 bases in between. CDR3 length equals 13 residues. Here the CDR3 DNA reads TGTGCCAGCAGCTATGGCGGCCACTACGAGCAGTACTTC. This encodes CASSYGGHYEQYF. The whole variable domain, remainder taken from reference TRBV7-9 and TRBJ2-7, is DTGVSQNPRHKITKRGQNVTFRCDPISEHNRLYWYRQTLGQGPEFLTYFQNEAQLEKSRLLSDRFSAERPKGSFSTLEIQRTEQGDSAMYLCASSYGGHYEQYFGPGTRLTVT.

This clone appeared a single time. CDR3 coding DNA: TGTGCCAGCAGCTTAGCGGTACAGGGTCTGAGCGAGCAGTACTTC. Its translation: CASSLAVQGLSEQYF. This chain links TRBV7-6 with TRBJ2-7; a weak D match, TRBD1 (6 bases). V was pared by 0 bases and J by 6 bases, with 15 bases between. Germline CDR1 and CDR2: SGHVS and FNYEAQ. The CDR3 loop spans 15 amino acids.

This chain joins TRBV5-5 and TRBJ2-1; D is perhaps TRBD1 (5 bases). CDR1 SGHKS and CDR2 YYEKEE come from the germline V gene (reference sequence). V was cut by 2 bases and J by 6 bases, with 18 bases left in between. The CDR3 runs 16 residues. Here the CDR3 DNA reads TGTGCCAGCAGCTTTACCGTCCTAGGGGTCCGCAATGAGCAGTTCTTC. Residues: CASSFTVLGVRNEQFF.

This clone was seen once. This rearrangement joins TRBV5-1 to TRBJ1-2, with unresolved D. The germline V gene encodes CDR1 SGHRS and CDR2 YFSETQ. V was shortened by 0 bases and J by 3 bases, with 9 bases between the two germline ends. CDR3 size: 14 residues. CDR3 loop: CASSLVTEDYGYTF. CDR3 in DNA: TGCGCCAGCAGCTTGGTGACTGAGGACTATGGCTACACCTTC.

This chain joins TRBV28 and TRBJ2-2; no clear D gene. V lost 10 bases and J lost 0, with 12 bases in between. Germline loops: CDR1 MDHEN, CDR2 SYDVKM. This CDR3 comprises 14 residues. CDR3 in DNA: TGTGCCACCAGGAGCCGCGCGAACACCGGGGAGCTGTTTTTT. Encoded protein: CATRSRANTGELFF. The whole variable domain, filled in from reference TRBV28 and TRBJ2-2, reads DVKVTQSSRYLVKRTGEKVFLECVQDMDHENMFWYRQDPGLGLRLIYFSYDVKMKEKGDIPEGYSVSREKKERFSLILESASTNQTSMYLCATRSRANTGELFFGEGSRLTVL.

The chain is built from TRBV6-6 and TRBJ2-7; D is ambiguous. The germline CDR1 and CDR2 sequences are MNHNY and SVGAGI (reference sequence). V gave up 5 bases and J gave up 4 bases, with 6 bases separating them. This CDR3 is built from 11 residues. The CDR3, as DNA: TGTGCCAGCAGTAGCTATTACGAGCAGTACTTC. Residues: CASSSYYEQYF.